This TCR beta chain was profiled in a study of blood T cell repertoires in COVID-19. As for the study in general: In each case, the material was cDNA or gDNA derived from T cells, B-cell-depleted T cells, or PBMCs.

Authors' processing steps: Nucleated cell number was recorded as an estimate derived from reference gene primer amplification. Repertoires were generated with immunoSEQ multiplex PCR, while TCRdb's copy carries only in-frame clones and drops some. D and trimming were read from the DNA, whereas the V and J calls and clone size are those reported in that table. This table has around 200,000 clones, about 87% appearing once. Germline CDR1 and CDR2: GTSNPN and SVGIG (reference sequence). V lost 5 bases and J lost 3, with 10 bases in between. This CDR3 is built from 13 residues. The TCR was taken from a man aged 55 to 69 who had recovered from COVID-19. The specimen sequenced was peripheral blood. V and J are TRBV30 and TRBJ1-4; maybe TRBD1 (5 bases). In DNA form, the CDR3 reads TGTGCCTGGGGGGAAGGGGCTAATGAAAAACTGTTTTTT. Translating gives CAWGEGANEKLFF.